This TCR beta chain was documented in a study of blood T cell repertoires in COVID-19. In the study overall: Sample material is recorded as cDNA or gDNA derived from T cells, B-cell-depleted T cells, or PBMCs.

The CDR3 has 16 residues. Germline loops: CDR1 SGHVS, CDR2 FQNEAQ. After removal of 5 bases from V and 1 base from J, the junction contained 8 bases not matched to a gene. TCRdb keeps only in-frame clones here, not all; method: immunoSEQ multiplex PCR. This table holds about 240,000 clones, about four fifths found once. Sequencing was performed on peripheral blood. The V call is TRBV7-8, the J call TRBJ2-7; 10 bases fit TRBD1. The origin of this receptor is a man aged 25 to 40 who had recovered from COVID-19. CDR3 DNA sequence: TGTGCCAGCAGCCCCACCCGGGACAGGGGATCCTACGAGCAGTACGTC. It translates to CASSPTRDRGSYEQYV.